These 32 T cell receptor beta chains originate from one sample sequenced in a study of molecular identifiers for immune sequencing clone quantification. TCRdb used MiXCR to reprocess the PCR reads, holding one entry per CDR3 protein. The top ten clones hold around 1.5% of a sample with around 65,000 distinct CDR3 sequences, 15% to 20% of them seen once. Sequenced input: naive CD8+ T cells from blood, with Jurkat cell RNA spiked in. Sample subset: FACS-sorted CD8+CD4-CCR7+CD45RA+ naive T cells. These receptors were taken from a human donor in good health. Some libraries in this study had Jurkat cell RNA spiked in.

This clonotype appeared many times. V gene TRBV4-3 combines with J gene TRBJ2-5; TRBD2 matches at 9 bases. Germline trimming cut 0 bases from V and 0 bases from J; bases unmatched to any gene: 14. The CDR3 extends over 20 amino acids. Looked up from germline, CDR1 is LGHNA and CDR2 is YSLEER. In DNA form, the CDR3 reads TGCGCCAGCAGCCAAGAACCTCCAGGGATACTAGCGGGCAACCAAGAGACCCAGTACTTC. It is translated as CASSQEPPGILAGNQETQYF.

This clonotype was counted only a few times. This chain connects TRBV14 to TRBJ2-1; TRBD2 matches at 9 bases. This CDR3 comprises 16 residues. V shed 3 bases and J 5 bases; nucleotides not matched to a gene: 8. The germline V gene encodes CDR1 SGHDN and CDR2 FVKESK. CDR3 sequence: CASSHTGLADDNEQFF. The CDR3 region has the DNA TGTGCCAGCAGCCATACGGGACTAGCAGATGACAATGAGCAGTTCTTC.

Concerning this clonotype: Since a much larger clone is just one base distant, this may be a read error. The chain combines TRBV29-1 with TRBJ2-1; 9 bases are shared with TRBD2. V shed 2 bases and J 3 bases; nucleotides not matched to a gene: 8. This CDR3 spans 16 amino acids. Germline V gives CDR1 SQVTM, CDR2 ANQGSEA. CDR3 sequence (DNA): TGCAGCGTTGAACTCTTGCGGGAGGGTGGCTACAATGAGCAGTTCTTC. Translation: CSVELLREGGYNEQFF.

Many counts were recorded for this clonotype. This chain links TRBV7-8 with TRBJ2-1, with D tentatively TRBD2 (5 bases). This CDR3 comprises 15 residues. V dropped 4 bases and J dropped 3 bases, with 13 bases sitting between them. CDR1 is SGHVS and CDR2 is FQNEAQ in the germline V gene. The CDR3 bases are TGTGCCAGCAGCTCCAGCGGTCCCCGCTACAATGAGCAGTTCTTC. Its translation is CASSSSGPRYNEQFF.

The chain carries TRBV13 and TRBJ2-7; D is uncertain. Germline V CDR1 and CDR2: PRHDT, FYEKMQ (reference sequence). V dropped 1 base and J dropped 5 bases, with 12 bases sitting between them. There are 14 residues in the CDR3. The CDR3 DNA is TGTGCCAGCAGCTTAGCTTCTCTCATCCACGAGCAGTACTTC. Protein sequence: CASSLASLIHEQYF.

This clonotype turned up a few times. V usage is TRBV28 and J usage is TRBJ2-1; no definite D call. The CDR3 length is 17 residues. Between the trimmed V and J ends, which lost 5 bases and 6 bases, there was a span of 23 bases. CDR1 and CDR2 from the germline V gene are MDHEN and SYDVKM. The CDR3 DNA is TGTGCCAGCAGTCTACGCACTATCGGCCGATACCCCAATGAGCAGTTCTTC. Translation: CASSLRTIGRYPNEQFF.

At least ten counts were recorded for this clonotype. This chain uses TRBV27 with TRBJ1-1; no clear D. The CDR3 sequence is 13 residues long. Trimming pared 6 bases from V and 3 bases from J, leaving 11 bases between. Germline loops: CDR1 MNHEY, CDR2 SMNVEV (reference sequence). This CDR3 is CASRQLADTEAFF. DNA for the CDR3: TGTGCCAGCAGACAATTGGCGGACACTGAAGCTTTCTTT.

Comment on this clonotype: This may arise from a read error, as a much more abundant clone is one base away. The rearrangement uses TRBV2 and TRBJ1-1; the match to TRBD1 covers 11 bases. Germline CDR1 is SNHLY and CDR2 is FYNNEI. The CDR3 length is 14 residues. V lost 8 bases and J lost 7; bases outside the gene matches: 9. This CDR3 is CASAWTGGAGEAFF. The CDR3 coding sequence is TGTGCCAGCGCCTGGACAGGGGGCGCAGGTGAAGCTTTCTTT.

The chain joins TRBV12-3 or TRBV12-4 to TRBJ2-1, with TRBD2 matching over 13 bases. The junction had 2 bases not matched to a gene; V was cut back by 5 bases and J by 7 bases. CDR3 length: 14 residues. CDR3 amino acids: CASSPGLAGNEQFF. The CDR3 DNA follows: TGTGCCAGCAGTCCGGGACTAGCGGGGAATGAGCAGTTCTTC.

This clonotype was recorded at least ten times. The genes are TRBV5-1 and TRBJ1-1; D unclear. Germline CDR1 reads SGHRS; CDR2 reads YFSETQ. V was trimmed by 0 bases and J by 1 base, leaving 7 bases between them. The CDR3 extends over 14 amino acids. DNA for the CDR3: TGCGCCAGCAGCTTGGGAAACAGGAACACTGAAGCTTTCTTT. Protein product: CASSLGNRNTEAFF.

This clonotype was observed a few times. This clone may be a read error of a much larger clone one base away. The chain uses TRBV2 and TRBJ2-3, with D tentatively TRBD1 or TRBD2 (5 bases each). There are 16 residues in the CDR3. Per germline, CDR1 SNHLY and CDR2 FYNNEI. CDR3 sequence reads: CAGSAGAGPPTDTQYF. Here the CDR3 DNA reads TGTGCCGGCAGTGCTGGGGCGGGCCCACCCACAGATACGCAGTATTTT.

This clonotype was detected many times. CDR3 amino acids: CASSPSGRAHNEQFF. The CDR3 bases are TGTGCCAGCAGCCCTAGCGGGAGGGCCCACAATGAGCAGTTCTTC. The V gene is TRBV3-1, the J gene TRBJ2-1, with 12 bases matching TRBD2. The V segment lost 4 bases and the J segment 5 bases; nucleotides outside the gene matches: 3. The CDR3 consists of 15 residues. In germline, CDR1 is LGHDT, CDR2 YNNKEL (reference sequence).

V is TRBV14 and J is TRBJ2-7, with D perhaps assigned TRBD1 or TRBD2 (5 bases each). The length of the CDR3 is 15 residues. Germline V lookup: CDR1 SGHDN, CDR2 FVKESK. V dropped 4 bases and J dropped 2 bases, with 15 bases sitting between them. CDR3 amino acids: CASSRTGTYPYEQYF. CDR3 DNA sequence: TGTGCCAGCAGCCGGACCGGGACGTACCCCTACGAGCAGTACTTC.

This clonotype was found many times. The rearrangement uses TRBV10-2 and TRBJ2-1, with D hard to call. Germline lookup yields CDR1 WSHSY and CDR2 SAAADI. V was pared by 0 bases and J by 9 bases, with 9 bases between. CDR3 length: 13 amino acids. The CDR3 region is CASSESGWGEQFF. DNA of the CDR3: TGCGCCAGCAGTGAGTCGGGTTGGGGTGAGCAGTTCTTC.

Many counts were recorded for this clonotype. The chain combines TRBV6-6 with TRBJ1-1; perhaps TRBD1 as D (5 bases). The germline V gene encodes CDR1 MNHNY and CDR2 SVGAGI (reference sequence). Trimming removed 0 bases at V and 11 bases at J, with 10 bases between. This CDR3 is built from 12 residues. The CDR3 DNA follows: TGTGCCAGCAGTTACTCGCATAGGGACGCTTTCTTT. Translating gives CASSYSHRDAFF.

The chain has TRBV6-5 and TRBJ2-7; TRBD2 aligns across 10 bases. The CDR3 is 16 residues long. Losses at the gene ends were 2 bases for V and 3 bases for J; bases not matched to a gene: 7. Per the germline V gene, CDR1 is MNHEY and CDR2 is SVGAGI. The CDR3 DNA sequence: TGTGCCAGCAGTTACGGCTCTACTAGCGGGAACTACGAGCAGTACTTC. Protein sequence: CASSYGSTSGNYEQYF.

In this sample, this clonotype turned up many times. This sequence joins TRBV30 and TRBJ2-1; 13 bases are a match to TRBD2. In germline, CDR1 is GTSNPN, CDR2 SVGIG (reference sequence). This CDR3 is built from 16 residues. V shed 3 bases, J shed 7 bases, and the junction held 9 bases outside the gene matches. CDR3 region: CAWSKGLAGEVNEQFF. The CDR3 DNA reads as TGTGCCTGGAGCAAAGGACTAGCGGGAGAAGTTAATGAGCAGTTCTTC.

There are many counts of this clonotype. The V gene is TRBV4-3, the J gene TRBJ2-3; D unresolved. Trimming pared 1 base from V and 4 bases from J, leaving 12 bases between. This CDR3 has 15 amino acids. Per the germline V gene, CDR1 is LGHNA and CDR2 is YSLEER. CDR3 in DNA: TGCGCCAGCAGCCAAGTCTTTGGCCCCCCAGATACGCAGTATTTT. It yields the protein CASSQVFGPPDTQYF.

This clonotype was found a few times. The chain employs TRBV4-3 and TRBJ2-1; D is unclear. V lost 0 bases and J 5 bases, leaving 14 bases between the germline ends. Germline-derived CDR1 and CDR2 are LGHNA and YSLEER. The CDR3 contains 16 residues. CDR3 in DNA: TGCGCCAGCAGCCAAGATCCTGAGAACCCTCACAATGAGCAGTTCTTC. It specifies CASSQDPENPHNEQFF.

In this sample, this clonotype turned up many times. The chain uses TRBV12-3 or TRBV12-4 and TRBJ1-5; D unclear. The CDR3 covers 14 residues. V was trimmed by 7 bases and J by 0 bases, leaving 10 bases between them. The CDR3 is CASTPDLSNQPQHF. As DNA, the CDR3 is TGTGCCAGCACCCCTGACCTTAGCAATCAGCCCCAGCATTTT.

About this clonotype itself: One end of the junction is discordant with germline, which a read error may explain. The J gene is TRBJ1-1, the V gene TRBV13; 7 bases match TRBD1. Germline CDR1 reads PRHDT; CDR2 reads FYEKMQ (reference sequence). This CDR3 is built from 15 residues. The CDR3 loop reads CASSLAGQENTVAFF. The CDR3 DNA is TGTGCCAGCAGCTTAGCTGGACAGGAGAACACTGTAGCTTTCTTT.

This clonotype was found many times. The chain employs TRBV2 and TRBJ2-7; 8 nucleotides line up with TRBD2. The CDR3 has 16 amino acids. After removal of 3 bases from V and 3 bases from J, the junction contained 10 bases not matched to a gene. Germline V gene lookup returns CDR1 SNHLY and CDR2 FYNNEI. The CDR3 here is CASSEGLAGGGYEQYF. CDR3 sequence (DNA): TGTGCCAGCAGTGAGGGATTGGCGGGAGGCGGCTACGAGCAGTACTTC.

This clonotype has ten or more counts. The chain joins TRBV5-1 to TRBJ1-1; 7 bases fit TRBD1. The length of the CDR3 is 12 residues. Trimming took 3 bases from V and 6 from J; bases not matched to a gene: 2. Per germline, CDR1 SGHRS and CDR2 YFSETQ. The CDR3 sequence is CASSSDRAEAFF. CDR3 coding DNA: TGCGCCAGCAGCTCAGACAGGGCTGAAGCTTTCTTT.

This clonotype was observed many times. This chain links TRBV20-1 with TRBJ2-5, with TRBD2 identical over 9 bases. Looked up from germline, CDR1 is DFQATT and CDR2 is SNEGSKA (reference sequence). Germline trimming cut 1 base from V and 2 bases from J; bases unmatched to any gene: 11. The CDR3 is 17 residues long. Written as DNA, the CDR3 is TGCAGTGCTAGAGCCTGGGGAGGACTAGCGTCACAAGAGACCCAGTACTTC. It translates to CSARAWGGLASQETQYF.

This clonotype is a singleton in its sample. A much larger clone is a single base away; this may be a read error. The chain recombines TRBV19 with TRBJ2-2; D is undetermined. Germline V gene data show CDR1 as LNHDA and CDR2 as SQIVND (reference sequence). Between the trimmed V and J ends, which lost 11 bases and 2 bases, there was a span of 15 bases. The CDR3 consists of 14 residues. The CDR3 region is CARTPDINTGELFF. DNA for the CDR3: TGTGCCCGTACGCCGGATATAAACACCGGGGAGCTGTTTTTT.

To note about this clonotype: Being one base from a much bigger clone, this may be a read error. V usage is TRBV2 and J usage is TRBJ2-5, with 9 bases matching TRBD2. J lost 4 bases, V lost 3 bases, and 9 bases had no gene match. Germline CDR1 reads SNHLY; CDR2 reads FYNNEI. This CDR3 is 16 amino acids long. The CDR3 sequence: CASSDPALAGRETQYF. CDR3 nucleotides: TGTGCCAGCAGTGACCCCGCTCTAGCGGGAAGAGAGACCCAGTACTTC.

This clonotype was recorded at least ten times. The chain links TRBV27 to TRBJ1-2; TRBD1 is a possible D gene (5 bases). Germline loops: CDR1 MNHEY, CDR2 SMNVEV (reference sequence). Trimming pared 6 bases from V and 4 bases from J, leaving 18 bases between. There are 15 residues in the CDR3. The CDR3 DNA follows: TGTGCCAGCAGCCTCCACGGGGGGGGGGGCTATGGCTACACCTTC. Its translation is CASSLHGGGGYGYTF.

This clonotype was detected a few times. An end of the junction does not agree with germline; a read error may underlie this. The V call is TRBV9, the J call TRBJ2-1; D unclear. The germline CDR1 and CDR2 sequences are SGDLS and YYNGEE. This CDR3 is 16 amino acids long. The CDR3 bases are TGTGCCAGCAGCGTAGTAGTGACTCACTCCTACAATGAGCAGCTCTTC. This sequence encodes CASSVVVTHSYNEQLF.

Note on this clonotype: A single base separates this from a much larger clone, so it may be a read error. The gene calls are TRBV2 and TRBJ1-5; 9 bases map to TRBD1. Germline V gives CDR1 SNHLY, CDR2 FYNNEI. The CDR3 has 15 amino acids. Trimming at V came to 6 bases and at J to 7 bases, leaving 10 bases not matched to a gene. The CDR3 region is CASRKAGTGIQPQHF. The CDR3 bases are TGTGCCAGCAGGAAAGCCGGGACAGGGATCCAGCCCCAGCATTTT.

The sample holds a few counts of this clonotype. The chain employs TRBV6-2 or TRBV6-3 and TRBJ2-1; D remains ambiguous. V was pared by 3 bases and J by 8 bases, with 5 bases between. Germline lookup yields CDR1 MNHEY and CDR2 SVGEGT. This CDR3 is 11 amino acids long. The CDR3 DNA is TGTGCCAGCAGTTATTTGCATGAGCAGTTCTTC. It translates to CASSYLHEQFF.

This clonotype was recorded at least ten times. V gene TRBV5-1 combines with J gene TRBJ2-5; 7 bases are a match to TRBD2. The CDR3 length is 15 residues. CDR1 is SGHRS, CDR2 YFSETQ, per germline. The V and J ends lost 3 bases and 4 bases, in that order; junction bases with no gene match: 9. The CDR3 nucleotides read TGCGCCAGCAGCTCGCACCTCACGGGAGGAGAGACCCAGTACTTC. Its protein product is CASSSHLTGGETQYF.

Many counts were recorded for this clonotype. The V call is TRBV4-1, the J call TRBJ1-1; D remains unclear. Trimming pared 0 bases from V and 10 bases from J, leaving 15 bases between. CDR3 size: 14 residues. Germline CDR1 and CDR2: MGHRA and YSYEKL. The CDR3 spells CASSQDPGGPGAFF. CDR3 DNA sequence: TGCGCCAGCAGCCAAGATCCAGGAGGCCCAGGAGCTTTCTTT.